This T cell receptor (beta chain) was retrieved from a study of response to subunit inactivated influenza vaccine. TCRdb reanalysed the RT-PCR reads using MiXCR and keeps one entry per CDR3 protein. The data show 650,000 to 800,000 distinct CDR3 sequences, less than 20% seen once. The sample holds many counts of this clonotype. The clonotype originates from a middle-aged man who received an inactivated influenza vaccine. The source material was PBMCs from blood, sampled roughly 5 days after vaccination.

The CDR3 region is CASSLAGALETQYF. The CDR3 DNA reads TGTGCCAGCAGCTTAGCGGGGGCTCTTGAGACCCAGTACTTC. The chain couples TRBV7-2 to TRBJ2-5, with a weak D call TRBD1 (6 bases). CDR1 and CDR2 from the germline V gene are SGHTA and FQGNSA. Deletions cut 0 bases from V and 5 bases from J, with 10 bases between. The CDR3 is 14 amino acids. The variable domain in full, completed from reference TRBV7-2 and TRBJ2-5, reads GAGVSQSPSNKVTEKGKDVELRCDPISGHTALYWYRQSLGQGLEFLIYFQGNSAPDKSGLPSDRFSAERTGGSVSTLTIQRTQQEDSAVYLCASSLAGALETQYFGPGTRLLVL.